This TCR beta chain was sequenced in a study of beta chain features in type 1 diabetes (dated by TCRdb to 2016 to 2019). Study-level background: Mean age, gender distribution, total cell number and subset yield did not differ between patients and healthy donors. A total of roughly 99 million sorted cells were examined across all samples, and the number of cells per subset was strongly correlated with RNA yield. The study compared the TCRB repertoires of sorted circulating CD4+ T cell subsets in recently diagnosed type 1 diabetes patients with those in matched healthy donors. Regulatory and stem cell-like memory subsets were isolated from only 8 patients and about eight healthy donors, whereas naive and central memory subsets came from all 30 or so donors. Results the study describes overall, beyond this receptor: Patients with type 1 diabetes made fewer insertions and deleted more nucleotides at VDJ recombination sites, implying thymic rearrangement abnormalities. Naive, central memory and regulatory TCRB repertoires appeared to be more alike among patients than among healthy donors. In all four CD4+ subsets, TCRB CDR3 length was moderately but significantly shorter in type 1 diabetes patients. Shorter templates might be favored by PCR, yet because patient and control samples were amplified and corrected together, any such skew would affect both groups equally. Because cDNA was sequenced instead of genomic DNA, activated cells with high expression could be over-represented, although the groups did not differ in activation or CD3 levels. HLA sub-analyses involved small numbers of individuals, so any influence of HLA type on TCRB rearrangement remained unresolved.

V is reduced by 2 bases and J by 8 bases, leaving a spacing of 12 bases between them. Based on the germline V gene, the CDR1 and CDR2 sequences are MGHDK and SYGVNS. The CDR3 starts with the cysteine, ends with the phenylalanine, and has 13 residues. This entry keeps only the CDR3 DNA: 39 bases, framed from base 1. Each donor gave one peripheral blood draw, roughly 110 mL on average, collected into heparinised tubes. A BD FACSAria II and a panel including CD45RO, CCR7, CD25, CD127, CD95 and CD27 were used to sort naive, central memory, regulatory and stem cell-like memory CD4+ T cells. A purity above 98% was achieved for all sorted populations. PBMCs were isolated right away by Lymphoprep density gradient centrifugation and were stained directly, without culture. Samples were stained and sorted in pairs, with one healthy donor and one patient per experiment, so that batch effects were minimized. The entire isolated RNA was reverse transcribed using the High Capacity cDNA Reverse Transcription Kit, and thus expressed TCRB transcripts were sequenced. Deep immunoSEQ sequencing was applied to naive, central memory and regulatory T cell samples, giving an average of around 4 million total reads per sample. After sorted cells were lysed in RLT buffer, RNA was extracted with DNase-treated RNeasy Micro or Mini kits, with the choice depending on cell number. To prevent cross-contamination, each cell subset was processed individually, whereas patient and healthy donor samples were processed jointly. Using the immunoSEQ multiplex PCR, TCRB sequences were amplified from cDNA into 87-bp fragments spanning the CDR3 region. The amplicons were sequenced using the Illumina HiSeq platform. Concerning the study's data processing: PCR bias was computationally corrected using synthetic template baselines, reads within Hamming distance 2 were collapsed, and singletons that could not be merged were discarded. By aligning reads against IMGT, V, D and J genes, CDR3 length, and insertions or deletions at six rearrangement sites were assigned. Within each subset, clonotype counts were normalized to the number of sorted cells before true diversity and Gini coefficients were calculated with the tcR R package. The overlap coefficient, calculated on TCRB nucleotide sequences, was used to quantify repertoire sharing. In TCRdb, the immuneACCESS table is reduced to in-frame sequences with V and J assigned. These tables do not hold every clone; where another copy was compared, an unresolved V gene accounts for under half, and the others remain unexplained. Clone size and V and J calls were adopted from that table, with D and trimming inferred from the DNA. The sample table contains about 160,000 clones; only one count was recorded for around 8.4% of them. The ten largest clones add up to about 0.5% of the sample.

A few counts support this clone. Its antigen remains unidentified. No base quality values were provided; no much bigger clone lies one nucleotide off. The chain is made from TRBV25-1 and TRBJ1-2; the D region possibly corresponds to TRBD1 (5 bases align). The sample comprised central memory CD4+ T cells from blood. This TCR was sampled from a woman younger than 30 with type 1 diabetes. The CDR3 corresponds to CASSEAGGGGYTF. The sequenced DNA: TGTGCCAGCAGTGAAGCCGGGGGTGGCGGCTACACCTTC.